These T cell receptor beta chains were read from a single sample in a study of blood T cell repertoires in COVID-19. The table came from immunoSEQ multiplex PCR; TCRdb's copy has only in-frame clones and leaves some out. The sample lists approximately 130,000 clones; roughly nine tenths were seen once. Sequenced input: peripheral blood. The receptors here all came from a man aged 65-85 years with active or convalescent COVID-19. CDR3s include the opening cysteine and the closing phenylalanine or tryptophan. A D gene is named only where the DNA matches it firmly. Only some rows state a clone size, as once, few, many or a class for expanded clones.

>NA|TRBV5-1|TRBJ1-1|NA
TGCGCCAGCAGCCCACAGCCGGTGAACACTGAAGCTTTCTTT
CASSPQPVNTEAFF
>NA|TRBV3-1/TRBV3-2|TRBJ2-2|NA
TGTGCCAGCAGCCACAGTGACACCGGGGAGCTGTTTTTT
CASSHSDTGELFF
>NA|TRBV28|TRBJ2-5|NA
TGTGCCTCAAGGACAGATCCTCAAGAGACCCAGTACTTC
CASRTDPQETQYF
>NA|TRBV3-1/TRBV3-2|TRBJ2-1|TRBD2
TGTGCCAGCAGCCAACTTGGCCCTAGCGGGAGAACTTACAATGAGCAGTTCTTC
CASSQLGPSGRTYNEQFF
>once|TRBV7-2|TRBJ2-1|TRBD2
TGTGCCAGCAGCTTAGTCGGGAGGGGAAGTGAGCAGTTCTTC
CASSLVGRGSEQFF
>NA|TRBV10-3|TRBJ1-1|NA
TGTGCCATCAGTGATAGCGGAGGGACTGAAGCTTTCTTT
CAISDSGGTEAFF
>NA|TRBV18|TRBJ1-2|TRBD1
TGTGCCAGCTCACCTCTGACAGGGGGCGCGGATGGCTACACCTTC
CASSPLTGGADGYTF
>NA|TRBV28|TRBJ1-2|TRBD1
TGTGCCAGCAGCTACGGGACAGGGGGTTACGGCTACACCTTC
CASSYGTGGYGYTF
>NA|TRBV27|TRBJ1-5|NA
TGTGCCAGCAGTTTGTCGGGGAGCAATCAGCCCCAGCATTTT
CASSLSGSNQPQHF
>NA|TRBV6-5|TRBJ2-5|TRBD1
TGTGCCACCGAGGACAGGGGTGACGGGGAGACCCAGTACTTC
CATEDRGDGETQYF
>NA|TRBV6-4|TRBJ1-5|TRBD1
TGTGCCAGCTCACAGGGGCCCTATCAGCCCCAGCATTTT
CASSQGPYQPQHF
>once|TRBV7-8|TRBJ2-2|TRBD2
TGTGCCAGCAGCCCAGGGACTAGCGGGAGTACCGGGGAGCTGTTTTTT
CASSPGTSGSTGELFF
>few|TRBV9|TRBJ2-1|NA
TGTGCCAGCAGTGCTGACTTGGGGGCCCGGGTTGAGCAGTTCTTC
CASSADLGARVEQFF
>NA|TRBV5-6|TRBJ1-2|TRBD1
TGTGCCAGCAGCGGGGACAGGGGTAACTATGGCTACACCTTC
CASSGDRGNYGYTF
>NA|TRBV7-2|TRBJ1-4|TRBD1
TGTGCCAGCAGCCGGGACAGGGGGTCGGCAACTAATGAAAAACTGTTTTTT
CASSRDRGSATNEKLFF
>NA|TRBV19|TRBJ2-7|TRBD1
TGTGCCAGTAGTCCTAACTACCGGGACAGGGACTACGAGCAGTACTTC
CASSPNYRDRDYEQYF
>NA|TRBV30|TRBJ1-2|TRBD1
TGTGCCTGGGGACGGGACAGGGCGCGCTATGGCTACACCTTC
CAWGRDRARYGYTF
>NA|TRBV6-6|TRBJ2-7|TRBD1
TGTGCCAGCAGCCCCGACAGGGCCTACGAGCAGTACTTC
CASSPDRAYEQYF
>NA|TRBV11-2|TRBJ1-1|NA
TGTGCCAGCAGCTTAAACCGCGGAGATTCGAACACTGAAGCTTTCTTT
CASSLNRGDSNTEAFF
>few|TRBV21-1|TRBJ2-7|NA
TGTGCCAGCACCCCGGGACAGTCCGTTGACTACGAGCAGTACTTC
CASTPGQSVDYEQYF
>once|TRBV19|TRBJ1-1|TRBD1
TGTGCCAGTAGTCTCGGACAGGCTAACACTGAAGCTTTCTTT
CASSLGQANTEAFF
>NA|TRBV6-4|TRBJ1-1|TRBD1
TGTGCCAGCAGTGAATTGGGACAGCTGAACACTGAAGCTTTCTTT
CASSELGQLNTEAFF
>NA|TRBV5-6|TRBJ2-6|NA
TGTGCCAGCAGCCTCAGGGGTATGGGGGCCAACGTCCTGACTTTC
CASSLRGMGANVLTF
>NA|TRBV18|TRBJ2-7|NA
TGTGCCAGCTCAGTAGAGGCCAATATGGAGCAGTACTTC
CASSVEANMEQYF
>NA|TRBV18|TRBJ1-1|NA
TGTGCCAGCTCACCGAAGACAAAGCAGTGGACTGAAGCTTTCTTT
CASSPKTKQWTEAFF
>NA|TRBV7-9|TRBJ1-3|NA
TGTGCCAGCAGCTCAATCGCTACAGGAACCTCTGGAAACACCATATATTTT
CASSSIATGTSGNTIYF
>NA|TRBV4-1|TRBJ1-4|TRBD1
TGCGCCAGCAGCCTCGGGGACAGGGAGGGTGAAAAACTGTTTTTT
CASSLGDREGEKLFF
>NA|TRBV12-3/TRBV12-4|TRBJ1-1|NA
TGTGCCAGCAGTATGGCGGGGAACACTGAAGCTTTCTTT
CASSMAGNTEAFF
>NA|TRBV28|TRBJ1-1|TRBD1
TGTGCCAGCAGTTTAACCAGACAGGGAAGGGACACTGAAGCTTTCTTT
CASSLTRQGRDTEAFF
>NA|TRBV6-6|TRBJ2-2|NA
TGTGCCAGCTTACAGGGGAACACCGGGGAGCTGTTTTTT
CASLQGNTGELFF
>NA|TRBV2|TRBJ2-3|NA
TGTGCCAGCAGTAGTGAGGGAACGAGCACAGATACGCAGTATTTT
CASSSEGTSTDTQYF
>once|TRBV19|TRBJ2-1|TRBD1
TGTGCCAGTATCGCCGACAGGGGGGGATACAATGAGCAGTTCTTC
CASIADRGGYNEQFF
>NA|TRBV28|TRBJ2-1|NA
TGTGCCAGCAGTTACGGAGGGAAAACGCACAATGAGCAGTTCTTC
CASSYGGKTHNEQFF
>NA|TRBV27|TRBJ2-7|TRBD2
TGTGCCAGCAGTCCCCTAGCGGGGTTCTCCTACGAGCAGTACTTC
CASSPLAGFSYEQYF
>NA|TRBV5-5|TRBJ2-1|NA
TGTGCCAGCAGCTTGGCCTTCGACAATGAGCAGTTCTTC
CASSLAFDNEQFF
>few|TRBV9|TRBJ2-2|TRBD1
TGTGCCAGCAGCCCCCGTGAGGGGGCTCCCACCGGGGAGCTGTTTTTT
CASSPREGAPTGELFF
>NA|TRBV27|TRBJ1-5|TRBD1
TGTGCCAGCAGTTCGACAGGGGAACTTAATCAGCCCCAGCATTTT
CASSSTGELNQPQHF
>NA|TRBV6-5|TRBJ2-1|NA
TGTGCCAGCAGTTACTCGAGTTTTCCCTACAATGAGCAGTTCTTC
CASSYSSFPYNEQFF
>NA|TRBV14|TRBJ1-1|TRBD1
TGTGCCAGCAGCCTACAGGGGATCACTGAAGCTTTCTTT
CASSLQGITEAFF
>NA|TRBV5-6|TRBJ1-4|NA
TGTGCCAGCAGCTGGGGCCTACAGGGAGCTAATGAAAAACTGTTTTTT
CASSWGLQGANEKLFF
>NA|TRBV11-2|TRBJ1-4|NA
TGTGCCAGCAGCTTACGCCCCTCAGGGGAGGAAAAACTGTTTTTT
CASSLRPSGEEKLFF
>NA|TRBV5-1|TRBJ1-2|TRBD1
TGCGCCAGCAGCTCCGGACAGGGGGCCAACTATGGCTACACCTTC
CASSSGQGANYGYTF
>NA|TRBV5-5|TRBJ1-5|TRBD1
TGTGCCAGCAGCTTGGAGACAGGGGAAGGTCAGCCCCAGCATTTT
CASSLETGEGQPQHF
>once|TRBV25-1|TRBJ1-1|TRBD1
TGTGCCAGCAGTAAGGGACAGGGTACTGAAGCTTTCTTT
CASSKGQGTEAFF
>NA|TRBV7-6|TRBJ1-1|NA
TGTGCCAGCAGCTTAGTTCAGGGCGGGAACACTGAAGCTTTCTTT
CASSLVQGGNTEAFF
>NA|TRBV21-1|TRBJ2-1|NA
TGTGCCAGCCCCCTCCTGACTAGCCATGAGCAGTTCTTC
CASPLLTSHEQFF
>NA|TRBV28|TRBJ2-6|TRBD1
TGTGCCAGCAGTCAAAGGGTGAGGACAGGGGGGGCCAACGTCCTGACTTTC
CASSQRVRTGGANVLTF
>NA|TRBV7-2|TRBJ2-3|NA
TGTGCCAGCAGCCCAAGGGGGACACGCACAGATACGCAGTATTTT
CASSPRGTRTDTQYF
>NA|TRBV15|TRBJ2-1|NA
TGTGCCACCAGCAGAGATAGGGGCGCCTGGGGGCCCTACAATGAGCAGTTCTTC
CATSRDRGAWGPYNEQFF
>NA|TRBV18|TRBJ2-7|TRBD1
TGTGCCAGCTCACCGGGACAGGAAACCTACGAGCAGTACTTC
CASSPGQETYEQYF
>NA|TRBV7-8|TRBJ1-3|TRBD1
TGTGCCAGCAGCGTCGGGACAGACTCTGGAAACACCATATATTTT
CASSVGTDSGNTIYF
>NA|TRBV3-1/TRBV3-2|TRBJ1-1|NA
TGTGCCAGCAGCCAAGTGGGGGGTGACACTGAAGCTTTCTTT
CASSQVGGDTEAFF
>NA|TRBV6-5|TRBJ1-2|NA
TGTGCCAGCAGTACGGACGGGATCATGGGATATGGCTACACCTTC
CASSTDGIMGYGYTF
>NA|TRBV19|TRBJ2-3|TRBD1
TGTGCCAGTAGTGCACAGGGGAATACGCAGTATTTT
CASSAQGNTQYF